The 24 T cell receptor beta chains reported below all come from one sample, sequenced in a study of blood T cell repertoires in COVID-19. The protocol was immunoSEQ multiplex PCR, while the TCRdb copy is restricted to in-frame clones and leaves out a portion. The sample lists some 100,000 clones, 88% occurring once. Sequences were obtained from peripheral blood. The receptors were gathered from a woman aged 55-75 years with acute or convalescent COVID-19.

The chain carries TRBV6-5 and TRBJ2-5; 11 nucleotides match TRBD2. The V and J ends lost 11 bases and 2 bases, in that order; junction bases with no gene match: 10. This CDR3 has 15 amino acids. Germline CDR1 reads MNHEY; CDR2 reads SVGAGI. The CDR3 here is CAVKYGTSGQETQYF. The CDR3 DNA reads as TGTGCCGTCAAGTATGGGACTAGCGGACAAGAGACCCAGTACTTC.

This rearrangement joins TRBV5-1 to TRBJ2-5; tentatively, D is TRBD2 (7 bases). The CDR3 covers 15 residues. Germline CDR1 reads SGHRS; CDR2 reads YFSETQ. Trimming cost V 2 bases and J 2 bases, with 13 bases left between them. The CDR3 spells CASSLGGGEQETQYF. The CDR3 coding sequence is TGCGCCAGCAGCTTAGGAGGGGGGGAGCAAGAGACCCAGTACTTC.

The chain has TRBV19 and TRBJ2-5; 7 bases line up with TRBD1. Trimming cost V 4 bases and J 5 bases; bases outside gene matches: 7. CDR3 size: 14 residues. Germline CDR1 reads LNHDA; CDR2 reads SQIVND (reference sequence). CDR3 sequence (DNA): TGTGCCAGTAGTAAGGGGGCCCCTTTGGAGACCCAGTACTTC. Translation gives CASSKGAPLETQYF.

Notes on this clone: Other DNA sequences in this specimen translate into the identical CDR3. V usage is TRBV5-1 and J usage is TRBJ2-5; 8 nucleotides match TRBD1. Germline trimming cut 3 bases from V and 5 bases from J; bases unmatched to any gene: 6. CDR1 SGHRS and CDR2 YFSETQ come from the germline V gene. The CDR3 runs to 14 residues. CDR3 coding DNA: TGCGCCAGCAGCTCAGGACAGGGAGGCGAGACCCAGTACTTC. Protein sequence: CASSSGQGGETQYF.

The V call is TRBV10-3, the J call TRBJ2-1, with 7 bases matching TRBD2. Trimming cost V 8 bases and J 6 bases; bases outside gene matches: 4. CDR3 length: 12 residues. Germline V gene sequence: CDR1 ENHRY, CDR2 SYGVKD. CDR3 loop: CAIGLGTNEQFF. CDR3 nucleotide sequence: TGTGCCATCGGACTAGGTACCAATGAGCAGTTCTTC.

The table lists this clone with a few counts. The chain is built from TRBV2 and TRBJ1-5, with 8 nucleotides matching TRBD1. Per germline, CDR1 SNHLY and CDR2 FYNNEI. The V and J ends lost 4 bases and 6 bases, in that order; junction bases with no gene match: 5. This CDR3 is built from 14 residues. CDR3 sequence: CASSGQGAGQPQHF. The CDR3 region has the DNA TGTGCCAGCAGTGGGCAGGGGGCAGGTCAGCCCCAGCATTTT. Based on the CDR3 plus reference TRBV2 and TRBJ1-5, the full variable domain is EPEVTQTPSHQVTQMGQEVILRCVPISNHLYFYWYRQILGQKVEFLVSFYNNEISEKSEIFDDQFSVERPDGSNFTLKIRSTKLEDSAMYFCASSGQGAGQPQHFGDGTRLSIL.

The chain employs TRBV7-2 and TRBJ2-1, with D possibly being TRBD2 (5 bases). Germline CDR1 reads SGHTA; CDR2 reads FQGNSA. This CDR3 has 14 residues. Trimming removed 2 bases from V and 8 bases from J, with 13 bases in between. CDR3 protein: CASSLSAGIYEQFF. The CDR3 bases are TGTGCCAGCAGCTTATCGGCGGGTATCTATGAGCAGTTCTTC.

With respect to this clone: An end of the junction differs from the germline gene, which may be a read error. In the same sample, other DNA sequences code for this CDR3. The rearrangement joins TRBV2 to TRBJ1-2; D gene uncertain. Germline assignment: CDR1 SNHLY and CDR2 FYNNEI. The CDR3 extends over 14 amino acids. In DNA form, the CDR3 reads TGTGCCAGCAGTGAGGCGGCGATTAACTATGGCTACACTTTC. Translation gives CASSEAAINYGYTF.

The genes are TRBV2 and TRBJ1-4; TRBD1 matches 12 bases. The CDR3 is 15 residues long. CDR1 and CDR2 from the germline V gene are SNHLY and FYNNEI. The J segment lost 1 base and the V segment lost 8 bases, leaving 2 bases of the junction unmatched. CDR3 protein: CASRDRGRTNEKLFF. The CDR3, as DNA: TGTGCCAGCCGGGACAGGGGGCGAACTAATGAAAAACTGTTTTTT.

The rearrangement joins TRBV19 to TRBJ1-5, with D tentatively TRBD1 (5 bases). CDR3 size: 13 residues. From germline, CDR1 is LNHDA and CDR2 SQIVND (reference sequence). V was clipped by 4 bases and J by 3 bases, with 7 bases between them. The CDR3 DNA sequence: TGTGCCAGTAGTAGACAGAACAATCAGCCCCAGCATTTT. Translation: CASSRQNNQPQHF.

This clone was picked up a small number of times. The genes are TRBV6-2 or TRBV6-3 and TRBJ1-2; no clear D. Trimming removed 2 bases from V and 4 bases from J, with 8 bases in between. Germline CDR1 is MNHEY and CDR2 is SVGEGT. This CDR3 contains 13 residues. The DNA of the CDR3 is TGTGCCAGCAGTTACACGGGTACCTATGGCTACACCTTC. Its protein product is CASSYTGTYGYTF.

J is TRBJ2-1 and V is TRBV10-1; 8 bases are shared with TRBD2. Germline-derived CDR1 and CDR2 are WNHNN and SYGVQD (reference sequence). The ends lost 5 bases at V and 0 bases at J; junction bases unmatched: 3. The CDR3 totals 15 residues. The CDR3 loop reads CASSSGGSSYNEQFF. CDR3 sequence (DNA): TGCGCCAGCAGTTCGGGAGGGTCCTCCTACAATGAGCAGTTCTTC.

The CDR3 bases are TGTGCCAGTACCACAGGGGGACCAGGGCACACCATATATTTT. Protein: CASTTGGPGHTIYF. This rearrangement joins TRBV6-5 to TRBJ1-3; 8 positions agree with TRBD1. The CDR3 totals 14 residues. The germline V gene encodes CDR1 MNHEY and CDR2 SVGAGI. The V gene end was trimmed by 9 bases and the J gene end by 8 bases; junction bases not matched to a gene: 12.

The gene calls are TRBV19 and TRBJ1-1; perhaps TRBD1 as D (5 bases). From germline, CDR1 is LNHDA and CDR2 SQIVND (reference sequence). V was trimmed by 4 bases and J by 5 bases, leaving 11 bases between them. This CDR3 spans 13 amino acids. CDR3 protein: CASSTLRGTEAFF. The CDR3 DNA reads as TGTGCCAGTAGTACCCTTCGGGGGACTGAAGCTTTCTTT.

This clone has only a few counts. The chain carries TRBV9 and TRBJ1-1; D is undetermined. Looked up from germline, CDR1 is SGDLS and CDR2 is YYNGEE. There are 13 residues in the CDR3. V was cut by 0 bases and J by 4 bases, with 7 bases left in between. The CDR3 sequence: CASSVVGSTEAFF. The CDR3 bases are TGTGCCAGCAGCGTAGTTGGGAGCACTGAAGCTTTCTTT.

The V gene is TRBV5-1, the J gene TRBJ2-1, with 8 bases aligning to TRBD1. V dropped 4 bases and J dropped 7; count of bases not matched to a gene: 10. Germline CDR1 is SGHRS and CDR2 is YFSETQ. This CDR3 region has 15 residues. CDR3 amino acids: CASSARGQGGNEQFF. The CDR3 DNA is TGCGCCAGCAGCGCACGCGGACAGGGCGGGAATGAGCAGTTCTTC.

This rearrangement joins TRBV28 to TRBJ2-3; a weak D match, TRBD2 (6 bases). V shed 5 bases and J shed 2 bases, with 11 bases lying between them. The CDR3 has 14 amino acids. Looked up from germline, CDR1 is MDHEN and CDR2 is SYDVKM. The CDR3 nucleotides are TGTGCCAGCAGTGATGCGGGATCCACAGATACGCAGTATTTT. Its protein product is CASSDAGSTDTQYF.

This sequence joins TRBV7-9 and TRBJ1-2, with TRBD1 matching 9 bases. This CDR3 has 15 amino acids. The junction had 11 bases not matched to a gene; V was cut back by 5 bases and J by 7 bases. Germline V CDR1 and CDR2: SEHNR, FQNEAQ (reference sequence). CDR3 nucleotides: TGTGCCAGCAGCCTCACAGGGGGCGTTCTCGCTGGCTACACCTTC. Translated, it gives CASSLTGGVLAGYTF.

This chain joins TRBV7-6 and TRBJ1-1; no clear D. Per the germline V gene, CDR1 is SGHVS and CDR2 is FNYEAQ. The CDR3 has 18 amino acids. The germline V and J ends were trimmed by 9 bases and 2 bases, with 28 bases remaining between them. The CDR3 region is CASTSSTFTSGSNTEAFF. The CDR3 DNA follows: TGTGCCAGTACCAGTTCTACCTTCACTTCAGGCTCCAACACTGAAGCTTTCTTT. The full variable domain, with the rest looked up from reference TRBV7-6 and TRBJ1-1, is GAGVSQSPRYKVTKRGQDVALRCDPISGHVSLYWYRQALGQGPEFLTYFNYEAQQDKSGLPNDRFSAERPEGSISTLTIQRTEQRDSAMYRCASTSSTFTSGSNTEAFFGQGTRLTVV.

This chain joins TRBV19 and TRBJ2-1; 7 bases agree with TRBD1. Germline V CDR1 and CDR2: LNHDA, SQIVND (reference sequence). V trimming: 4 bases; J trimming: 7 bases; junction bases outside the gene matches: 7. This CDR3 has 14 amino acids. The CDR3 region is CASSTRQGHNEQFF. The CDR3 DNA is TGTGCCAGTAGTACTCGACAGGGTCATAATGAGCAGTTCTTC.

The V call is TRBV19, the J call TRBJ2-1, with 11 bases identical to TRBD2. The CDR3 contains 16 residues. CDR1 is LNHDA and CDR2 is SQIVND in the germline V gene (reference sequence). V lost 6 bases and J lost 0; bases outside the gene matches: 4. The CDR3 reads CASSFSGRASYNEQFF. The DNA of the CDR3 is TGTGCCAGTAGCTTTAGCGGGAGGGCCTCCTACAATGAGCAGTTCTTC.

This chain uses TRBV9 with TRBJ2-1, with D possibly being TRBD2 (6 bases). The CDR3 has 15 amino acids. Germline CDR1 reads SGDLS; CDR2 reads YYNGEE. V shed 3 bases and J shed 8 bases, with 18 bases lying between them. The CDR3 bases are TGTGCCAGCAGCGAGGAGGGGCCCTCGAGCGATGAGCAGTTCTTC. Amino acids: CASSEEGPSSDEQFF.

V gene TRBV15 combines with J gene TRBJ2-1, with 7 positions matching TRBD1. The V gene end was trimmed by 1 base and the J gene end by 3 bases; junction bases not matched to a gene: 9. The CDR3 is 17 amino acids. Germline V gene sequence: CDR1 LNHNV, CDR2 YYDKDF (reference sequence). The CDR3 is CATSRGFGQEFYNEQFF. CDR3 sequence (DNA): TGTGCCACCAGCAGAGGATTCGGACAGGAGTTCTACAATGAGCAGTTCTTC.

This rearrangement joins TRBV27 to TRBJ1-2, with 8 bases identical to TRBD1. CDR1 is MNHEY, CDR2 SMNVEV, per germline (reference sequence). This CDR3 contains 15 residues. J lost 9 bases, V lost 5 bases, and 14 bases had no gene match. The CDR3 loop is CASSTWTGKQESYTF. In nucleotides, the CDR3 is TGTGCCAGCAGTACCTGGACAGGGAAACAGGAGAGCTACACCTTC.